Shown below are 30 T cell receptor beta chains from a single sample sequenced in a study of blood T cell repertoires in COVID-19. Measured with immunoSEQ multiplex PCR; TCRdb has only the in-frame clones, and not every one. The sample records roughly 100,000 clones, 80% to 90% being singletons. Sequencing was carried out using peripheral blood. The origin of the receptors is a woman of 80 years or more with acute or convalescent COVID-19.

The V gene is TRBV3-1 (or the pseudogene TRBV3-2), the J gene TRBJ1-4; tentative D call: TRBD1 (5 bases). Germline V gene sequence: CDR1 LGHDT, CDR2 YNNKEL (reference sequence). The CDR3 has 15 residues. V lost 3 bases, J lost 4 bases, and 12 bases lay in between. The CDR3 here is CASSQYRMNNEKLFF. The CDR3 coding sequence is TGTGCCAGCAGCCAGTACAGGATGAATAATGAAAAACTGTTTTTT.

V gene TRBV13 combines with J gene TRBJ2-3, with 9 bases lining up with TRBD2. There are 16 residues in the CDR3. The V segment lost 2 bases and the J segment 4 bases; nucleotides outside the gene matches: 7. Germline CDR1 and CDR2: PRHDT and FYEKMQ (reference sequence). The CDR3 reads CASSLRAGGMSDTQYF. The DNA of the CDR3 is TGTGCCAGCAGCTTAAGGGCGGGGGGGATGTCAGATACGCAGTATTTT.

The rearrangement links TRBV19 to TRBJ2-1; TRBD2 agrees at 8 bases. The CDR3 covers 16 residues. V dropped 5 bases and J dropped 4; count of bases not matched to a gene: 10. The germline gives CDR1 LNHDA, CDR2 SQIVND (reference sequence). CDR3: CASSHGGLVSYNEQFF. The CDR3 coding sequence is TGTGCCAGTAGTCACGGGGGACTAGTGAGTTACAATGAGCAGTTCTTC.

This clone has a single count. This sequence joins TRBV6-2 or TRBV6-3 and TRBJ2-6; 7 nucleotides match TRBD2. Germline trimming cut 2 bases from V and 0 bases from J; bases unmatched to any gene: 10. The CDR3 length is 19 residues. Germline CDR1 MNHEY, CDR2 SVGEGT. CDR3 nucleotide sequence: TGTGCCAGCAGTTACGTCGGGGGAGGGGCGAGCTCTGGGGCCAACGTCCTGACTTTC. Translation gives CASSYVGGGASSGANVLTF.

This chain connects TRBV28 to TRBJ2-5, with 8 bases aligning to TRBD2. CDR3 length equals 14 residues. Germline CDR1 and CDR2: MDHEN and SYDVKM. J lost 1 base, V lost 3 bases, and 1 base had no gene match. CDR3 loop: CASSLAGGQETQYF. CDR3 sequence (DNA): TGTGCCAGCAGTTTGGCGGGGGGCCAAGAGACCCAGTACTTC.

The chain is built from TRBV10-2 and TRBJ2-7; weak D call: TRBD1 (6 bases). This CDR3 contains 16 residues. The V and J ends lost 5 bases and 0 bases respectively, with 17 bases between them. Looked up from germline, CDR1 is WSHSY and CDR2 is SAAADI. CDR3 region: CASSSPVGGPSYEQYF. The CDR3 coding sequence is TGCGCCAGCAGTTCCCCCGTAGGGGGTCCCTCCTACGAGCAGTACTTC.

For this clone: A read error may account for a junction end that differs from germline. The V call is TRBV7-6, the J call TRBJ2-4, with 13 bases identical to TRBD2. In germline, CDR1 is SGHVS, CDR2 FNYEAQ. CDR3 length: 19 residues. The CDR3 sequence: CASSLDTSGGAGSKNIQYF. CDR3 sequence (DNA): TGTGCCAGCAGCTTAGATACTAGCGGGGGGGCCGGGTCCAAAAACATTCAGTACTTT. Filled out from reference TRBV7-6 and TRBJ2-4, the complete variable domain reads GAGVSQSPRYKVTKRGQDVALRCDPISGHVSLYWYRQALGQGPEFLTYFNYEAQQDKSGLPNDRFSAERPEGSISTLTIQRTEQRDSAMYRCASSLDTSGGAGSKNIQYFGAGTRLSVL.

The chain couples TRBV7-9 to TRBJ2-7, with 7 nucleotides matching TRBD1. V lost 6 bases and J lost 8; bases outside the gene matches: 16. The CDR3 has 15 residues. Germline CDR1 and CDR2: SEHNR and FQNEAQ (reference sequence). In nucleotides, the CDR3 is TGTGCCAGCAGGTCACAGGGGCAGCTACCAGGCCAGCAGTACTTC. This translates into CASRSQGQLPGQQYF.

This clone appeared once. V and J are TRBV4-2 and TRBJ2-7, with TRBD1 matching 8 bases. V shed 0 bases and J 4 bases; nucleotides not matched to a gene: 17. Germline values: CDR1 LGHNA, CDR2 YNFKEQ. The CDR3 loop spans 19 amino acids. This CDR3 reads CASSQDGGGGRGREYEQYF. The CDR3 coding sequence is TGTGCCAGCAGCCAAGACGGGGGTGGAGGCAGGGGGCGCGAGTACGAGCAGTACTTC.

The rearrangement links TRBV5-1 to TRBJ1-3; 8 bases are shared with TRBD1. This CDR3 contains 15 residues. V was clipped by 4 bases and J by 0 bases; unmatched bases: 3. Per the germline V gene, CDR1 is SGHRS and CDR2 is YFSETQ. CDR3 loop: CASSMTGDSGNTIYF. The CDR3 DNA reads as TGCGCCAGCAGCATGACAGGGGACTCTGGAAACACCATATATTTT.

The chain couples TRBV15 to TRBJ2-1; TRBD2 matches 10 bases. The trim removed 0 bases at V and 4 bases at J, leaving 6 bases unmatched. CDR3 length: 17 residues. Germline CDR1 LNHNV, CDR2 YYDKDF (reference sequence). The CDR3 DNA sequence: TGTGCCACCAGCAGAGATGGAGCGGGGGGGGTTTACAATGAGCAGTTCTTC. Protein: CATSRDGAGGVYNEQFF.

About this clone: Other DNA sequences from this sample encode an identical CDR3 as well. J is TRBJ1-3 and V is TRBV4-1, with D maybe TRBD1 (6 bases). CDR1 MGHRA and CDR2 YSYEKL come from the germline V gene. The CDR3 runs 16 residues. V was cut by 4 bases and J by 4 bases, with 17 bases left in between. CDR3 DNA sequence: TGCGCCAGCAGCCCGAAGACAGGACCCGTAGGAAACACCATATATTTT. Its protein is CASSPKTGPVGNTIYF.

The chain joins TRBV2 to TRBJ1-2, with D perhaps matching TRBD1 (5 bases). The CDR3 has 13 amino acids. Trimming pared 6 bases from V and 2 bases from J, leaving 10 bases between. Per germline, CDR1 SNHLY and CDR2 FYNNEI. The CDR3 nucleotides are TGTGCCAGCAGCCTCCAGGGCAACTATGGCTACACCTTC. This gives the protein CASSLQGNYGYTF.

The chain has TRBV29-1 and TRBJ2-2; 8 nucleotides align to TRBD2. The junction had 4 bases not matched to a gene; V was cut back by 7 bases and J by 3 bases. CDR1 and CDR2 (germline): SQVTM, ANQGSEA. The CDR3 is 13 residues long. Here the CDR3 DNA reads TGCAGCGGTAGGGGACTAGACACCGGGGAGCTGTTTTTT. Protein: CSGRGLDTGELFF.

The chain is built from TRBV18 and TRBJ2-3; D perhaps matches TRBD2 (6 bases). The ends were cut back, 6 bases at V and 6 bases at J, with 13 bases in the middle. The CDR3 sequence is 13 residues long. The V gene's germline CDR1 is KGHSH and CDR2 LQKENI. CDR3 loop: CASSAGILDTQYF. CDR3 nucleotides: TGTGCCAGCTCGGCGGGGATTTTGGATACGCAGTATTTT.

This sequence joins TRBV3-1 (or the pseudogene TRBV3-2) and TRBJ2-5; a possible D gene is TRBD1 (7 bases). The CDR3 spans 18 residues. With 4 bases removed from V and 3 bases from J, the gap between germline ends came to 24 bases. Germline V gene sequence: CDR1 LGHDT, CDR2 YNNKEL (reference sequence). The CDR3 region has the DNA TGTGCCAGCAGCCCCTACAGGGGCGCAGGAGGGGTGGAAGAGACCCAGTACTTC. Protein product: CASSPYRGAGGVEETQYF.

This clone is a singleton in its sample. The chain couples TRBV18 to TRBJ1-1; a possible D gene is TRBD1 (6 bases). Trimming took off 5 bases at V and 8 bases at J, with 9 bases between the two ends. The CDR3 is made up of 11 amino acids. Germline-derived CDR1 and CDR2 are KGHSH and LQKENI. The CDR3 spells CASSATGEAFF. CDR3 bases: TGTGCCAGCTCAGCTACAGGGGAAGCTTTCTTT.

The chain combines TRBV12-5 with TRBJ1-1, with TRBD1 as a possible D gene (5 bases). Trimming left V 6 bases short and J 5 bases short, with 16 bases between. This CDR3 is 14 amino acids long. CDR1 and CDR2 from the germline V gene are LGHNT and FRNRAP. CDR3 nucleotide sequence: TGTGCTAGTGGCCCCGGGGGGGTCGGTACTGAAGCTTTCTTT. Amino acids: CASGPGGVGTEAFF. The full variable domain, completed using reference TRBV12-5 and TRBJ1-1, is DARVTQTPRHKVTEMGQEVTMRCQPILGHNTVFWYRQTMMQGLELLAYFRNRAPLDDSGMPKDRFSAEMPDATLATLKIQPSEPRDSAVYFCASGPGGVGTEAFFGQGTRLTVV.

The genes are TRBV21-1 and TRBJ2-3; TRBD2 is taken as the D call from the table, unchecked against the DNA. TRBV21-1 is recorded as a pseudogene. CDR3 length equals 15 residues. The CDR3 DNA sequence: TGTGCCAGCAGCAAGTCGGGAGGGGTCACAGATACGCAGTATTTT. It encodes CASSKSGGVTDTQYF.

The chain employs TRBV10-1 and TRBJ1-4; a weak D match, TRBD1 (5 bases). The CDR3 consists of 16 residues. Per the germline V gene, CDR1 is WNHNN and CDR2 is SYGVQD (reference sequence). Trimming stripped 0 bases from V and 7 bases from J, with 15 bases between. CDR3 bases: TGCGCCAGCAGTGAGTCGTGGGGGGGGGTCCGTGAAAAACTGTTTTTT. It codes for CASSESWGGVREKLFF.

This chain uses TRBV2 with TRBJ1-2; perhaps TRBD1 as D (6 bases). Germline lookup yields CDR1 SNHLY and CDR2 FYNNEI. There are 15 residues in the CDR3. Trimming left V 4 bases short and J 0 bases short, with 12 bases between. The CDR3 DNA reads TGTGCCAGCAGTGTGGACAGCTACGCTAACTATGGCTACACCTTC. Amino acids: CASSVDSYANYGYTF.

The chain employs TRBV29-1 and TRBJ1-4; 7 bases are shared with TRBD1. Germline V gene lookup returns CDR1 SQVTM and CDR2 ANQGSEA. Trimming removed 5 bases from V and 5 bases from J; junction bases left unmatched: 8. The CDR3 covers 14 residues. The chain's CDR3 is CSVRLQGQNEKLFF. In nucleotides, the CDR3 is TGCAGCGTTAGACTACAGGGGCAGAATGAAAAACTGTTTTTT.

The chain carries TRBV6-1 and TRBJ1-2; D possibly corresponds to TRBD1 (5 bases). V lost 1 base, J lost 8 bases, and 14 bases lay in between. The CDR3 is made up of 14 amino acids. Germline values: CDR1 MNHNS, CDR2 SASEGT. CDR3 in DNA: TGTGCCAGCAGTGAAGGGGGCCAAAGGTGGGGCTACACCTTC. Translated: CASSEGGQRWGYTF.

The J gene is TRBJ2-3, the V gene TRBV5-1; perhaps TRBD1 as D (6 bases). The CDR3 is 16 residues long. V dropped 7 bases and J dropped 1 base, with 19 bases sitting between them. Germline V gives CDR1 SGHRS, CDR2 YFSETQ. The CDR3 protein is CASALTGTSGTDTQYF. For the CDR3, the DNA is TGCGCCAGCGCCCTAACAGGGACCTCAGGCACAGATACGCAGTATTTT.

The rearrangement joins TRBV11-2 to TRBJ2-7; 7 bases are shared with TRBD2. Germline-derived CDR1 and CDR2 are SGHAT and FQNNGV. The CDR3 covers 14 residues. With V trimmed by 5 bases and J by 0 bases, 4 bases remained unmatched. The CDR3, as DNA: TGTGCCAGCAGCATGGGGGGGTACTCCTACGAGCAGTACTTC. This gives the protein CASSMGGYSYEQYF. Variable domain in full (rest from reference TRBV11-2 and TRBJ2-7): EAGVAQSPRYKIIEKRQSVAFWCNPISGHATLYWYQQILGQGPKLLIQFQNNGVVDDSQLPKDRFSAERLKGVDSTLKIQPAKLEDSAVYLCASSMGGYSYEQYFGPGTRLTVT.

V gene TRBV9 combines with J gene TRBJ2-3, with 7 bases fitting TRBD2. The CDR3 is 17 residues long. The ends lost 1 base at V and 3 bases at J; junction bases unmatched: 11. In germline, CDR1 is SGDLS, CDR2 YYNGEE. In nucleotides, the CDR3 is TGTGCCAGCAGCGTATGGAGTGGCGGGGGATTTACAGATACGCAGTATTTT. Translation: CASSVWSGGGFTDTQYF.

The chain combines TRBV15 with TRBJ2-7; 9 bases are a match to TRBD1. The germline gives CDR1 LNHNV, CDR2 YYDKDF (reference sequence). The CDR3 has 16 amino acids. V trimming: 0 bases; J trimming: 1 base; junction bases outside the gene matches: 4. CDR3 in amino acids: CATSRDAGQGSYEQYF. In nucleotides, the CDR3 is TGTGCCACCAGCAGAGATGCAGGACAGGGGTCCTACGAGCAGTACTTC.

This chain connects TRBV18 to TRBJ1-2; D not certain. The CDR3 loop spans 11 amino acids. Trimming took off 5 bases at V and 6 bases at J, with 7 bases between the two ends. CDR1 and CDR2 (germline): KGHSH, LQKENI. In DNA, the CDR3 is TGTGCCAGCTCATCGCTAGATGGCTACACCTTC. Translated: CASSSLDGYTF.

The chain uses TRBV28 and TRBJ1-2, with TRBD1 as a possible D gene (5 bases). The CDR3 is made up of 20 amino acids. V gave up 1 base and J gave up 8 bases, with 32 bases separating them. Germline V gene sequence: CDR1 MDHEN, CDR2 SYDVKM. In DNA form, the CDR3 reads TGTGCCAGCAGTTTATACCTTATGCTCGGGACGGACGAAAAAGCGGGGGGCTACACCTTC. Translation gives CASSLYLMLGTDEKAGGYTF.

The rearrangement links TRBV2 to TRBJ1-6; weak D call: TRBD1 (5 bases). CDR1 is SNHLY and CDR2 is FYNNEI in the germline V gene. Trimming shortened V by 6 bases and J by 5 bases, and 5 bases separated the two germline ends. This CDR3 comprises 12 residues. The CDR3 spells CASRGHNSPLHF. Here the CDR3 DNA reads TGTGCCAGCAGGGGGCATAATTCACCCCTCCACTTT.